The 29 T cell receptor beta chains below come from one sample, sequenced in a study of T cell changes during pregnancy in multiple sclerosis. Only in-frame clones appear in the TCRdb table, and some are missing; sequencing was by immunoSEQ multiplex PCR. The sample holds more than 65,000 clones; 90% are singletons and the top ten take over 7.5%. The sample was peripheral blood, taken after pregnancy. The receptor source for this set is a female donor in good health, enrolled as a control in a pregnancy study.

This clone was seen only once. The chain is built from TRBV9 and TRBJ2-3, with TRBD2 matching over 7 bases. This CDR3 spans 15 amino acids. Germline V gene lookup returns CDR1 SGDLS and CDR2 YYNGEE. The trim removed 0 bases at V and 1 base at J, leaving 2 bases unmatched. The CDR3 DNA sequence: TGTGCCAGCAGCGTAGACCGGGGGGGCACAGATACGCAGTATTTT. This gives the protein CASSVDRGGTDTQYF.

V and J are TRBV27 and TRBJ2-2, with TRBD2 matching 11 bases. The trim removed 5 bases at V and 1 base at J, leaving 3 bases unmatched. Germline V gene data show CDR1 as MNHEY and CDR2 as SMNVEV (reference sequence). The CDR3 spans 16 residues. CDR3 DNA: TGTGCCAGCAGTCCCCTAGCGGGAGGGAACACCGGGGAGCTGTTTTTT. It translates to CASSPLAGGNTGELFF.

V gene TRBV14 combines with J gene TRBJ1-2; D is perhaps TRBD1 (5 bases). Germline CDR1 SGHDN, CDR2 FVKESK. This CDR3 is built from 17 residues. V was trimmed by 2 bases and J by 6 bases, leaving 22 bases between them. For the CDR3, the DNA is TGTGCCAGCAGCCAACACGGGAGAGTGGTAGGGGAAGATGGCTACACCTTC. Encoded protein: CASSQHGRVVGEDGYTF.

This chain connects TRBV5-6 to TRBJ2-7; no firm D call. Germline V lookup: CDR1 SGHDT, CDR2 YYEEEE. The V gene lost 0 bases and the J gene lost 5 bases, with 6 bases spanning the gap. The CDR3 sequence is 12 residues long. Written as DNA, the CDR3 is TGTGCCAGCAGCTTGGGGCAGGACGAGCAGTACTTC. This encodes CASSLGQDEQYF.

The chain combines TRBV11-2 with TRBJ2-2; 12 nucleotides align to TRBD2. Germline-derived CDR1 and CDR2 are SGHAT and FQNNGV. V lost 5 bases and J lost 7; bases outside the gene matches: 8. The CDR3 has 16 residues. CDR3 loop: CASSARLAGDNGELFF. In DNA form, the CDR3 reads TGTGCCAGCAGCGCCCGACTAGCGGGAGATAACGGGGAGCTGTTTTTT.

The CDR3 protein is CASSWKRTGELFF. The CDR3 coding sequence is TGTGCCAGCAGTTGGAAGAGGACCGGGGAGCTGTTTTTT. This chain uses TRBV27 with TRBJ2-2, with unresolved D. Germline V gene lookup returns CDR1 MNHEY and CDR2 SMNVEV (reference sequence). Trimming cost V 4 bases and J 5 bases, with 8 bases left between them. CDR3 size: 13 residues.

The V gene is TRBV18, the J gene TRBJ1-3, with TRBD1 as a possible D gene (5 bases). The CDR3 runs 14 residues. Germline CDR1 is KGHSH and CDR2 is LQKENI. The V end lost 3 bases, the J end lost 2 bases, and 8 bases lay between the germline ends. The CDR3 loop is CASSPAGTGNTIYF. CDR3 nucleotide sequence: TGTGCCAGCTCACCGGCAGGGACTGGAAACACCATATATTTT.

The chain couples TRBV2 to TRBJ2-5, with D unclear. In germline, CDR1 is SNHLY, CDR2 FYNNEI. This CDR3 spans 12 amino acids. Trimming removed 10 bases at V and 1 base at J, with 10 bases between. In DNA, the CDR3 is TGTGCCAACGTTCTAGGCCAAGAGACCCAGTACTTC. Translation gives CANVLGQETQYF.

The V and J genes are TRBV29-1 and TRBJ2-7; 9 bases line up with TRBD1. Looked up from germline, CDR1 is SQVTM and CDR2 is ANQGSEA. The V segment lost 3 bases and the J segment 3 bases; nucleotides outside the gene matches: 6. The CDR3 sequence is 14 residues long. The CDR3 here is CSVDAGTGNYEQYF. The CDR3, as DNA: TGCAGCGTTGATGCCGGGACAGGGAACTACGAGCAGTACTTC.

The chain couples TRBV14 to TRBJ1-1; no firm D call. The germline V and J ends were trimmed by 5 bases and 1 base, with 8 bases remaining between them. The germline V gene encodes CDR1 SGHDN and CDR2 FVKESK. This CDR3 has 13 residues. The CDR3 DNA reads as TGTGCCAGCAGCTCCAGTCGGAACACTGAAGCTTTCTTT. It encodes CASSSSRNTEAFF.

The rearrangement uses TRBV6-1 and TRBJ1-5; D call uncertain. V shed 1 base and J shed 3 bases, with 7 bases lying between them. The length of the CDR3 is 14 residues. Germline V gene data show CDR1 as MNHNS and CDR2 as SASEGT. CDR3: CASSEGRPNQPQHF. The CDR3, as DNA: TGTGCCAGCAGTGAAGGGCGGCCCAATCAGCCCCAGCATTTT.

The chain links TRBV7-9 to TRBJ1-2, with D tentatively TRBD1 (5 bases). Trimming shortened V by 5 bases and J by 8 bases, and 12 bases separated the two germline ends. This CDR3 contains 12 residues. CDR1 is SEHNR, CDR2 FQNEAQ, per germline (reference sequence). The CDR3 loop reads CASSGGLIGYTF. The CDR3 nucleotides read TGTGCCAGCAGCGGGGGACTAATAGGCTACACCTTC. Filled out from reference TRBV7-9 and TRBJ1-2, the complete variable domain reads DTGVSQNPRHKITKRGQNVTFRCDPISEHNRLYWYRQTLGQGPEFLTYFQNEAQLEKSRLLSDRFSAERPKGSFSTLEIQRTEQGDSAMYLCASSGGLIGYTFGSGTRLTVV.

The chain joins TRBV30 to TRBJ1-3; D gene uncertain. The CDR3 extends over 12 amino acids. Trimming pared 8 bases from V and 11 bases from J, leaving 19 bases between. Germline CDR1 reads GTSNPN; CDR2 reads SVGIG (reference sequence). As DNA, the CDR3 is TGTGCCCGAGGCGGGGTGCGTGATCCCATATATTTT. Amino acid sequence: CARGGVRDPIYF.

The rearrangement uses TRBV7-9 and TRBJ1-4; the match to TRBD1 covers 8 bases. Trimming took 2 bases from V and 7 from J; bases not matched to a gene: 9. The CDR3 covers 16 residues. Germline lookup yields CDR1 SEHNR and CDR2 FQNEAQ (reference sequence). The CDR3 region is CASSLILTGGPEKLFF. The CDR3 nucleotides read TGTGCCAGCAGCTTAATCTTAACAGGGGGTCCTGAAAAACTGTTTTTT.

This sequence joins TRBV30 and TRBJ2-7, with D tentatively TRBD2 (5 bases). The CDR3 extends over 16 amino acids. Trimming took off 0 bases at V and 5 bases at J, with 20 bases between the two ends. CDR1 is GTSNPN, CDR2 SVGIG, per germline (reference sequence). The CDR3: CAWSVLVGGQNDEQYF. DNA of the CDR3: TGTGCCTGGAGTGTACTAGTGGGCGGGCAAAACGACGAGCAGTACTTC.

J is TRBJ1-1 and V is TRBV5-1; D unresolved. The CDR3 loop spans 13 amino acids. V was shortened by 5 bases and J by 0 bases, with 8 bases between the two germline ends. Germline loops: CDR1 SGHRS, CDR2 YFSETQ. Here the CDR3 reads CASSREMNTEAFF. As DNA, the CDR3 is TGCGCCAGCAGTCGGGAGATGAACACTGAAGCTTTCTTT.

In regard to this clone: One end of the junction does not line up with germline, which may come from a read error. The chain couples TRBV7-2 to TRBJ2-4; 8 nucleotides align to TRBD1. Germline CDR1 reads SGHTA; CDR2 reads FQGNSA. The CDR3 spans 14 residues. The CDR3 sequence: CASNQKGQEQALFF. The CDR3 nucleotides read TGTGCCAGCAACCAGAAGGGACAGGAACAGGCCTTGTTCTTC.

This rearrangement joins TRBV30 to TRBJ2-3; the match to TRBD2 covers 7 bases. The V gene's germline CDR1 is GTSNPN and CDR2 SVGIG (reference sequence). The CDR3 is 15 amino acids. The junction had 5 bases not matched to a gene; V was cut back by 0 bases and J by 2 bases. The CDR3 spells CAWSVRLAATDTQYF. The CDR3 bases are TGTGCCTGGAGTGTACGGCTAGCGGCCACAGATACGCAGTATTTT.

V and J are TRBV18 and TRBJ2-7; maybe TRBD1 (6 bases). Trimming removed 10 bases from V and 0 bases from J, with 13 bases in between. The CDR3 consists of 13 residues. The V gene's germline CDR1 is KGHSH and CDR2 LQKENI. CDR3 bases: TGTGCCACAAGTCCGGGACACTCCTACGAGCAGTACTTC. As protein: CATSPGHSYEQYF.

The chain joins TRBV30 to TRBJ1-6; TRBD1 matches at 7 bases. The V and J ends lost 3 bases and 7 bases, in that order; junction bases with no gene match: 9. Per germline, CDR1 GTSNPN and CDR2 SVGIG (reference sequence). This CDR3 is built from 15 residues. As DNA, the CDR3 is TGTGCCTGGAGCCTCCCGGGACAGCTCAATTCACCCCTCCACTTT. This sequence encodes CAWSLPGQLNSPLHF.

This clone was observed once. The J gene is TRBJ2-1, the V gene TRBV18, with 7 bases aligning to TRBD1. V lost 4 bases, J lost 0 bases, and 0 bases stayed unmatched. CDR3 length equals 14 residues. Germline lookup yields CDR1 KGHSH and CDR2 LQKENI. CDR3 DNA sequence: TGTGCCAGCTCACGGACAGGCTCCTACAATGAGCAGTTCTTC. As protein: CASSRTGSYNEQFF.

The chain carries TRBV19 and TRBJ2-5; D is perhaps TRBD1 (6 bases). CDR1 and CDR2 (germline): LNHDA, SQIVND (reference sequence). The CDR3 spans 15 residues. V lost 2 bases, J lost 4 bases, and 14 bases lay in between. The CDR3 nucleotides are TGTGCCAGTAGTATATCCCCAGGGGTTGGAGAGACCCAGTACTTC. The encoded protein is CASSISPGVGETQYF.

The V gene is TRBV5-1, the J gene TRBJ1-4; the match to TRBD1 covers 9 bases. Germline values: CDR1 SGHRS, CDR2 YFSETQ. Unmatched junction bases numbered 3, after V lost 1 base and J lost 5 bases. This CDR3 spans 15 amino acids. CDR3 bases: TGCGCCAGCAGCTTGACAGGGGGCGCGAATGAAAAACTGTTTTTT. It specifies CASSLTGGANEKLFF.

The gene calls are TRBV7-2 and TRBJ2-5; TRBD2 matches at 7 bases. J was trimmed by 4 bases and V by 3 bases; bases with no gene match: 5. Germline V gene sequence: CDR1 SGHTA, CDR2 FQGNSA. The CDR3 extends over 14 amino acids. The CDR3 sequence: CASSLGGPPETQYF. Written as DNA, the CDR3 is TGTGCCAGCAGCTTGGGAGGGCCCCCAGAGACCCAGTACTTC. Drawing the rest from reference TRBV7-2 and TRBJ2-5, the complete variable domain is GAGVSQSPSNKVTEKGKDVELRCDPISGHTALYWYRQSLGQGLEFLIYFQGNSAPDKSGLPSDRFSAERTGGSVSTLTIQRTQQEDSAVYLCASSLGGPPETQYFGPGTRLLVL.

The rearrangement links TRBV2 to TRBJ2-1, with 11 bases fitting TRBD2. Germline V CDR1 and CDR2: SNHLY, FYNNEI. CDR3 length: 19 residues. Trimming removed 8 bases from V and 0 bases from J; junction bases left unmatched: 15. CDR3: CASVPGTSGHQSSYNEQFF. Written as DNA, the CDR3 is TGTGCCAGCGTCCCCGGGACTAGCGGACACCAGAGCTCCTACAATGAGCAGTTCTTC.

The gene calls are TRBV4-2 and TRBJ2-7, with a possible D match to TRBD1 (5 bases). V was pared by 0 bases and J by 2 bases, with 8 bases between. The germline gives CDR1 LGHNA, CDR2 YNFKEQ. The CDR3 has 14 amino acids. CDR3 DNA: TGTGCCAGCAGCCAAGATTCACAGGCCTACGAGCAGTACTTC. Translated: CASSQDSQAYEQYF.

The chain links TRBV29-1 to TRBJ2-2; D call uncertain. The CDR3 extends over 15 amino acids. The V gene lost 4 bases and the J gene lost 3 bases, with 15 bases spanning the gap. Germline CDR1 is SQVTM and CDR2 is ANQGSEA. As DNA, the CDR3 is TGCAGCGTTGCCTTCTCGACATCGGACACCGGGGAGCTGTTTTTT. Protein sequence: CSVAFSTSDTGELFF.

This clone showed up just a few times. The rearrangement joins TRBV9 to TRBJ1-1; D unresolved. This CDR3 spans 14 amino acids. The V gene's germline CDR1 is SGDLS and CDR2 YYNGEE. V lost 2 bases to trimming and J lost 4 bases, with 12 bases between them. This chain's CDR3 is CASSVRVESTEAFF. DNA for the CDR3: TGTGCCAGCAGCGTTCGGGTGGAGAGCACTGAAGCTTTCTTT.

The V gene is TRBV18, the J gene TRBJ2-7; 9 bases agree with TRBD1. With 4 bases clipped from V and 3 bases from J, the junction kept 1 base outside the gene matches. CDR3 length: 13 amino acids. The V gene's germline CDR1 is KGHSH and CDR2 LQKENI. CDR3 sequence: CASSLTGGYEQYF. CDR3 sequence (DNA): TGTGCCAGCTCACTGACAGGGGGCTACGAGCAGTACTTC. Using reference TRBV18 and TRBJ2-7 for the parts outside the CDR3, the full variable domain is NAGVMQNPRHLVRRRGQEARLRCSPMKGHSHVYWYRQLPEEGLKFMVYLQKENIIDESGMPKERFSAEFPKEGPSILRIQQVVRGDSAAYFCASSLTGGYEQYFGPGTRLTVT.